Reported below is one T cell receptor (beta chain). This sample was taken from a study of technical replicates of blood from a handful of donors. Trimming removed 2 bases at V and 0 bases at J, with 15 bases between. Looked up from germline, CDR1 is SGHRS and CDR2 is YFSETQ. The CDR3 length is 17 residues. Repertoires were generated with immunoSEQ multiplex PCR, while TCRdb's copy carries only in-frame clones and drops some. The sample carries about 73,000 clones, 85% to 95% recorded once. The rearrangement links TRBV5-1 to TRBJ2-1, with a weak D call TRBD2 (5 bases). The source is a human donor in good health. Sequences were obtained from T cells isolated from PBMCs. CDR3 DNA: TGCGCCAGCAGCTTTCGTACGCGGGTGAGCTCCTACAATGAGCAGTTCTTC. Its protein product is CASSFRTRVSSYNEQFF.